The rows below give T cell receptor beta chains drawn from one sample of a study of type 1 regulatory T cells. TCRdb itself ran the reads through MiXCR, one entry per CDR3 protein. The sample has over 55,000 distinct CDR3 sequences; 63% are singletons. For these receptors, no antigen is known. The sequenced sample was cultured T cells, either the whole culture or a sorted T cell fraction (not recorded which). All receptors derive from a human donor in good health. CDR3s leave out the opening cysteine and the closing phenylalanine or tryptophan.

V gene	CDR3 protein
TRBV5-1	ASSSTSGSSYNEQF
TRBV7-8	ASSLGYRAPKTEAF
TRBV14	ASSQDWSRPNNEQF
TRBV5-6	ASSRQVNTEAF
TRBV12-3/TRBV12-4	ASSNTGEEKLF
TRBV7-2	ASRRVPGGPNNEQF
TRBV20-1	SARWDGDPGLYIGQY
TRBV2	ASSTGGRLNEQF
TRBV7-9	ASSLPSGRRYEQY
TRBV18	ASSPQPNHEQY
TRBV19	ASTPPIIAGVNEQF
TRBV7-9	ASSPGLAEVHGQY
TRBV6-2/TRBV6-3	ASSFTGDMEAVRIAGELF
TRBV7-9	ASRLDSSGNTIY
TRBV6-5	ASRRETGYNEQF
TRBV5-1	ASSLYAGGTGELF
TRBV6-2/TRBV6-3	ASSPLNRDRLYEQY
TRBV20-1	SAQGVAGAQQETQY
TRBV24-1	ATSEGETQY
TRBV25-1	ASSDPPGLGGSGNTIY
TRBV4-2	ASSPTDENIQY
TRBV7-9	ASGGRSYEQY
TRBV7-9	ASSSDLRGGEKLF
TRBV5-1	ASRLDSYEQY
TRBV7-2	ASSLGGGLETQY
TRBV12-3/TRBV12-4	ASSPRRGGEQF
TRBV5-1	ASSLGDGGNEQF